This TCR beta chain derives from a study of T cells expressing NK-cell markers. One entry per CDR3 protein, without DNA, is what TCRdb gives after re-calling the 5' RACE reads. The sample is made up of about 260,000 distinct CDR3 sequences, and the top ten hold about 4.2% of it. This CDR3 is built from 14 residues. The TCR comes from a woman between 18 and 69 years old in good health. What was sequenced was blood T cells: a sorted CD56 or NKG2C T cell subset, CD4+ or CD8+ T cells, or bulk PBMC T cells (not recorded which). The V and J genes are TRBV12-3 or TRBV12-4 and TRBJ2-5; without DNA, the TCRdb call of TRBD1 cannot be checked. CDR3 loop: CASRRGQQQETQYF.